The clone carrying this TCR beta chain has only a few counts. Its antigen remains unidentified. Reverse transcription of all isolated RNA meant that expressed TCRB transcripts were sequenced. Assay used: immunoSEQ multiplex PCR; TCRdb lists only in-frame clones, some missing. In the table there are approximately 150,000 clones, about 13% of which are singletons. The source of the sample is a study of beta chain features in type 1 diabetes. Study summary: Examination covered under 110 million sorted cells spanning all samples.

The V gene lost 4 bases and the J gene lost 5 bases, with 3 bases spanning the gap. This CDR3 is 11 amino acids long. The germline V gene has CDR1 ENHRY and CDR2 SYGVKD. General study findings and limits: In all four CD4+ subsets, TCRB CDR3 length was significantly, moderately reduced in type 1 diabetes. For patients, the naive, central memory and Treg TCRB repertoires appeared more alike than for healthy donors. Unsettled here was the matter of whether HLA type influences TCRB rearrangement.

Sequencing used central memory CD4+ T cells from blood. V and J are TRBV10-3 and TRBJ2-1, with no clear D. The TCR comes from a man between 18 and 29 years old with type 1 diabetes. CDR3 DNA: TGTGCCATCAGTGCAAACAATGAGCAGTTCTTC. Translating gives CAISANNEQFF.